The next 23 T cell receptor beta chains were all read from a single sample in a study of T cell changes during pregnancy in multiple sclerosis. Libraries were prepared by immunoSEQ multiplex PCR; TCRdb keeps only in-frame clonotypes and omits some of them. This table holds about 100,000 clones, almost 95% found once. The source was peripheral blood, collected before pregnancy. The receptors were sampled from a female donor with multiple sclerosis, enrolled in a pregnancy study.

This chain links TRBV5-1 with TRBJ2-7, with 11 positions matching TRBD1. This CDR3 comprises 15 residues. Germline V gene lookup returns CDR1 SGHRS and CDR2 YFSETQ. Trimming removed 4 bases from V and 2 bases from J; junction bases left unmatched: 5. CDR3 protein: CASSQGQGATYEQYF. The DNA of the CDR3 is TGCGCCAGCAGCCAAGGACAGGGGGCCACCTACGAGCAGTACTTC.

The chain links TRBV5-1 to TRBJ2-1; the match to TRBD2 covers 7 bases. Germline V gene data show CDR1 as SGHRS and CDR2 as YFSETQ. V lost 2 bases, J lost 5 bases, and 7 bases stayed unmatched. The CDR3 is 15 residues long. The CDR3 protein is CASSLLFGGNNEQFF. Here the CDR3 DNA reads TGCGCCAGCAGCTTACTCTTCGGGGGGAACAATGAGCAGTTCTTC. Using reference TRBV5-1 and TRBJ2-1 for the parts outside the CDR3, the full variable domain is KAGVTQTPRYLIKTRGQQVTLSCSPISGHRSVSWYQQTPGQGLQFLFEYFSETQRNKGNFPGRFSGRQFSNSRSEMNVSTLELGDSALYLCASSLLFGGNNEQFFGPGTRLTVL.

The rearrangement uses TRBV19 and TRBJ2-2, with D unclear. Germline CDR1 and CDR2: LNHDA and SQIVND (reference sequence). The CDR3 contains 11 residues. Trimming cost V 10 bases and J 0 bases, with 3 bases left between them. The CDR3 loop reads CATTNTGELFF. The CDR3 DNA sequence: TGTGCCACCACGAACACCGGGGAGCTGTTTTTT.

The rearrangement links TRBV5-6 to TRBJ1-1; 7 nucleotides match TRBD1. Germline V gene lookup returns CDR1 SGHDT and CDR2 YYEEEE. This CDR3 has 13 amino acids. V lost 0 bases and J lost 9; bases outside the gene matches: 5. CDR3 protein: CASSLVDRYQAFF. The CDR3 DNA follows: TGTGCCAGCAGCTTGGTGGACAGGTATCAAGCTTTCTTT.

CDR3 sequence reads: CASSTGTVYTEAFF. The CDR3 nucleotides read TGTGCCAGTAGTACCGGGACTGTTTACACTGAAGCTTTCTTT. The V gene is TRBV19, the J gene TRBJ1-1; weak D call: TRBD1 (5 bases). There are 14 residues in the CDR3. V was pared by 4 bases and J by 3 bases, with 12 bases between. The germline V gene encodes CDR1 LNHDA and CDR2 SQIVND (reference sequence).

The chain combines TRBV19 with TRBJ1-2; TRBD1 is a possible D gene (5 bases). CDR3 size: 11 residues. The germline V gene has CDR1 LNHDA and CDR2 SQIVND (reference sequence). V gave up 8 bases and J gave up 3 bases, with 7 bases separating them. The DNA of the CDR3 is TGTGCCAGTCGGACATACTATGGCTACACCTTC. Translating it yields CASRTYYGYTF.

This clone was found once. The gene calls are TRBV6-1 and TRBJ2-7; perhaps TRBD2 as D (5 bases). This CDR3 comprises 15 residues. CDR1 is MNHNS and CDR2 is SASEGT in the germline V gene. With 4 bases removed from V and 2 bases from J, the gap between germline ends came to 15 bases. CDR3 coding DNA: TGTGCCAGCAGTGCCCGGGATTACCCCACCTACGAGCAGTACTTC. It codes for CASSARDYPTYEQYF.

The rearrangement uses TRBV4-1 and TRBJ2-1; 7 positions agree with TRBD2. The CDR3 is 15 amino acids. Germline V gene sequence: CDR1 MGHRA, CDR2 YSYEKL. The V segment lost 3 bases and the J segment 7 bases; nucleotides outside the gene matches: 9. CDR3 nucleotide sequence: TGCGCCAGCAGCCAGACCGGGACTACCAAAAATGAGCAGTTCTTC. It encodes CASSQTGTTKNEQFF.

The genes are TRBV7-9 and TRBJ2-1; D may be TRBD1 (5 bases). CDR1 is SEHNR and CDR2 is FQNEAQ in the germline V gene (reference sequence). The CDR3 contains 14 residues. Trimming stripped 2 bases from V and 6 bases from J, with 11 bases between. Here the CDR3 reads CASSLNGAANEQFF. The CDR3 DNA reads TGTGCCAGCAGCTTAAATGGGGCGGCCAATGAGCAGTTCTTC.

The chain uses TRBV6-6 and TRBJ1-1, with D possibly TRBD1 on 5 matching bases. CDR3 length equals 14 residues. V lost 2 bases and J 6 bases, leaving 13 bases between the germline ends. CDR1 MNHNY and CDR2 SVGAGI come from the germline V gene (reference sequence). The CDR3 is CASSYLGRGSEAFF. Here the CDR3 DNA reads TGTGCCAGCAGTTACCTGGGGAGGGGTTCTGAAGCTTTCTTT.

This clone has only one observation. The chain links TRBV30 to TRBJ1-2, with D unclear. This CDR3 is 13 amino acids long. The V end lost 2 bases, the J end lost 8 bases, and 15 bases lay between the germline ends. Germline V CDR1 and CDR2: GTSNPN, SVGIG (reference sequence). In nucleotides, the CDR3 is TGTGCCTGGAGTATTACGGCCTTCGGGGGCTACACCTTC. It is translated as CAWSITAFGGYTF.

The chain carries TRBV5-6 and TRBJ1-1, with a tentative D call TRBD1 (6 bases). This CDR3 contains 14 residues. Germline CDR1 is SGHDT and CDR2 is YYEEEE. With 1 base removed from V and 4 bases from J, the gap between germline ends came to 11 bases. CDR3 nucleotides: TGTGCCAGCAGCTTGCCAGGGGTTGCCACTGAAGCTTTCTTT. Translated: CASSLPGVATEAFF.

The CDR3: CASSPTSSYEQYF. The DNA for the CDR3 is TGTGCCAGCTCACCAACTAGCTCCTACGAGCAGTACTTC. The V gene is TRBV18, the J gene TRBJ2-7, with a possible D match to TRBD2 (5 bases). V was clipped by 2 bases and J by 0 bases, with 5 bases between them. CDR1 is KGHSH and CDR2 is LQKENI in the germline V gene. The CDR3 has 13 residues.

The chain couples TRBV15 to TRBJ2-7; D perhaps matches TRBD1 (5 bases). The CDR3 is 15 residues long. Germline loops: CDR1 LNHNV, CDR2 YYDKDF (reference sequence). Trimming left V 0 bases short and J 3 bases short, with 12 bases between. In DNA form, the CDR3 reads TGTGCCACCAGCAGAGATCGGGCAGGGTACTACGAGCAGTACTTC. This codes for CATSRDRAGYYEQYF.

The chain links TRBV10-3 to TRBJ1-2, with TRBD1 matching 9 bases. V gave up 2 bases and J gave up 6 bases; unmatched junction bases: 19. CDR3 length: 19 amino acids. Germline lookup yields CDR1 ENHRY and CDR2 SYGVKD. In DNA, the CDR3 is TGTGCCATCAGTGAGCCCGGGACAGGGTTTCAATCCCTTCCGGATGGCTACACCTTC. This sequence encodes CAISEPGTGFQSLPDGYTF.

In its sample, this clone was seen a few times. CDR3 coding DNA: TGTGCCAGCAGCCAATTCACGAGCGGGAGCTCCTACAATGAGCAGTTCTTC. Translating it yields CASSQFTSGSSYNEQFF. The chain carries TRBV4-2 and TRBJ2-1, with TRBD2 matching over 8 bases. V gave up 2 bases and J gave up 0 bases; unmatched junction bases: 6. This CDR3 has 17 amino acids. The germline gives CDR1 LGHNA, CDR2 YNFKEQ.

V gene TRBV27 combines with J gene TRBJ1-2; 10 nucleotides match TRBD1. The V segment lost 6 bases and the J segment 3 bases; nucleotides outside the gene matches: 13. Germline CDR1 is MNHEY and CDR2 is SMNVEV (reference sequence). The length of the CDR3 is 17 residues. CDR3 in DNA: TGTGCCAGCAGGGGGACCATGACAGGGGGCCAGTACTATGGCTACACCTTC. Encoded protein: CASRGTMTGGQYYGYTF.

This sequence joins TRBV5-1 and TRBJ2-3; D remains ambiguous. Between the trimmed V and J ends, which lost 0 bases and 7 bases, there was a span of 15 bases. Germline CDR1 and CDR2: SGHRS and YFSETQ. There are 15 residues in the CDR3. CDR3 sequence reads: CASSLGSTAQNTQYF. DNA for the CDR3: TGCGCCAGCAGCTTGGGATCCACAGCACAGAATACGCAGTATTTT.

The V gene is TRBV6-6, the J gene TRBJ2-7, with 12 positions matching TRBD2. The CDR3 covers 15 residues. After removal of 5 bases from V and 5 bases from J, the junction contained 7 bases not matched to a gene. Germline CDR1 reads MNHNY; CDR2 reads SVGAGI (reference sequence). The CDR3 DNA reads as TGTGCCAGCAGTACTCGGACTAGCGGGATCCACGAGCAGTACTTC. This sequence encodes CASSTRTSGIHEQYF.

The rearrangement uses TRBV7-8 and TRBJ2-7; 14 nucleotides align to TRBD2. The ends lost 5 bases at V and 4 bases at J; junction bases unmatched: 10. From germline, CDR1 is SGHVS and CDR2 FQNEAQ. This CDR3 contains 17 residues. The CDR3 nucleotides are TGTGCCAGCAGCCAACCAGGACTAGCGGGAGGAAAATACGAGCAGTACTTC. Translation gives CASSQPGLAGGKYEQYF.

This chain uses TRBV6-5 with TRBJ1-2; TRBD1 matches 7 bases. The CDR3 loop spans 15 amino acids. V trimming: 5 bases; J trimming: 8 bases; junction bases outside the gene matches: 14. CDR1 and CDR2 (germline): MNHEY, SVGAGI. The CDR3 DNA follows: TGTGCCAGCAGTCCCCAGGGGGGAGTGTTCGGAGGCTACACCTTC. It is translated as CASSPQGGVFGGYTF.

J is TRBJ2-7 and V is TRBV5-1; D gene unclear. There are 16 residues in the CDR3. Trimming removed 3 bases from V and 0 bases from J, with 16 bases in between. Germline assignment: CDR1 SGHRS and CDR2 YFSETQ. CDR3 sequence (DNA): TGCGCCAGCAGCTCGGTTCCTACAGAGAGCTCCTACGAGCAGTACTTC. As protein: CASSSVPTESSYEQYF.

The rearrangement links TRBV4-1 to TRBJ1-2, with 7 bases aligning to TRBD1. The J segment lost 4 bases and the V segment lost 6 bases, leaving 11 bases of the junction unmatched. Germline V lookup: CDR1 MGHRA, CDR2 YSYEKL. The CDR3 contains 15 residues. The chain's CDR3 is CASSHTTGAGYGYTF. Written as DNA, the CDR3 is TGCGCCAGCAGTCATACAACAGGGGCCGGCTATGGCTACACCTTC.